Each of the 3 T cell receptor beta chains below was sequenced from the same sample in a study of blood T cell repertoires in COVID-19. TCRdb's copy holds only in-frame clones and misses some; the assay was immunoSEQ multiplex PCR. This sample has around 200,000 clones; about 90% occur once, and the top ten carry around 21%. Material for sequencing was peripheral blood. The source of these receptors is a man aged 70-80 years with active or convalescent COVID-19.

The V and J genes are TRBV18 and TRBJ2-7, with TRBD1 identical over 7 bases. The ends lost 3 bases at V and 4 bases at J; junction bases unmatched: 3. CDR1 KGHSH and CDR2 LQKENI come from the germline V gene. The CDR3 loop spans 13 amino acids. For the CDR3, the DNA is TGTGCCAGCTCACCGGACAGGACGTACGAGCAGTACTTC. It translates to CASSPDRTYEQYF.

The chain joins TRBV7-9 to TRBJ2-1; possible D gene TRBD2, 5 bases. CDR1 is SEHNR and CDR2 is FQNEAQ in the germline V gene (reference sequence). The CDR3 contains 12 residues. V lost 1 base, J lost 15 bases, and 13 bases lay in between. In nucleotides, the CDR3 is TGTGCCAGCAGCTTAGAGGGCGGGTTTTTGTTCTTC. Its protein is CASSLEGGFLFF.

This chain joins TRBV11-1 and TRBJ2-2; weak D call: TRBD2 (5 bases). The ends were cut back, 0 bases at V and 7 bases at J, with 12 bases in the middle. The CDR3 is 15 residues long. The germline gives CDR1 SGHAT, CDR2 FQDESV (reference sequence). The chain's CDR3 is CASSLAGALGGELFF. Here the CDR3 DNA reads TGTGCCAGCAGCTTAGCGGGAGCTTTGGGCGGGGAGCTGTTTTTT.